This entry features one TCR beta chain sequence. What it binds is unknown. This entry comes from a study of vaccination and CD4 T cells after COVID-19. Once obtained from cultured CD4+ T cells, the DNA was sequenced using the Oncomine TCR Beta short-read assay. Using the QIAamp micro DNA kit, genomic DNA was extracted from the CD4+ T cells that had been cultured. Each CDR3 protein gets one entry after TCRdb re-called the PCR reads with MiXCR. The sample has tens of thousands of distinct CDR3 sequences, 35% to 40% seen once. General study results and limits: In convalescent patients, a median approximately 86% of post-vaccine SARS-CoV-2-reactive clones appeared only after vaccination.

Time point reported: late sampling 161 to 241 days after vaccination in three convalescent patients. The treatment here: roughly 10-day PBMC culture with coronavirus spike peptide pools or control peptides (ViraFEST assay). V was pared by 0 bases and J by 8 bases, with 7 bases of the junction left unmatched. The CDR3 has 15 amino acids. The germline gives CDR1 DFQATT, CDR2 SNEGSKA (reference sequence). The specimen comprised CD4+ T cells from blood, cultured in vitro, sampled about 7 months after SARS-CoV-2 vaccination. The sequence came from a human donor who had recovered from COVID-19. V and J are TRBV20-1 and TRBJ2-1, with 10 bases identical to TRBD2. CDR3 amino acids: CSARDASGSGDEQFF. As DNA, the CDR3 is TGCAGTGCTAGAGATGCTAGCGGGAGCGGTGATGAGCAGTTCTTC.